The sequence of this T cell receptor (beta chain) was determined in a study of EBV T-cell therapy then PD-1 blockade in nasopharyngeal carcinoma. After removal of 1 base from V and 0 bases from J, the junction contained 1 base not matched to a gene. CDR3 size: 16 residues. CDR1 is KGHDR, CDR2 SFDVKD, per germline. Time point reported: 266 days after commencement of treatment, after nivolumab therapy. Treatment: AdE1-LMPpoly-expanded autologous EBV-specific T-cell therapy followed by anti-PD-1 nivolumab. This clone was found once. Its antigen is not identified. The method was immunoSEQ multiplex PCR; TCRdb's version includes in-frame clones alone and lacks a portion of them. The sample includes around 19,000 clones, around 80% of them seen just once.

This TCR was recovered from a man aged 35 to 55 with nasopharyngeal carcinoma. The sample here was CD8+ T cells from blood, taken at roughly day 280 from a patient whose treatment included autologous EBV-specific T cells and nivolumab. The chain joins TRBV24-1 to TRBJ2-1, with 8 positions matching TRBD2. The CDR3 here is CATSDFGGGSYNEQFF. DNA for the CDR3: TGTGCCACCAGTGATTTCGGGGGGGGCTCCTACAATGAGCAGTTCTTC.